This T cell receptor (beta chain) appears in the sequencing data of a study of regulatory T cells in long-lasting Graves disease. The sample holds a few counts of this clonotype. Time point denoted: persistent/refractory GD, antithyroid drugs over 5 years with positive TRAb. From RNA extracted from PBMCs, the TCR library was made. Germline V gene lookup returns CDR1 SGHTA and CDR2 FQGNSA. This CDR3 has 15 amino acids. The V and J ends lost 2 bases and 5 bases respectively, with 15 bases between them. Construction of the TCR beta libraries employed iRepertoire HTBI primers in conjunction with Arm-PCR of CDR3 regions. Original handling: Identification of gene segments yielded 60 or so TRBV and more than eleven TRBJ across samples. TCRdb analysed the multiplex PCR reads with MiXCR anew, one entry per CDR3 protein. TCRdb, rather than the study authors, made the V and J calls. The data contain 400,000 to 500,000 distinct CDR3 sequences, 21% of them singletons.

The specimen comprised peripheral blood mononuclear cells (PBMCs), sampled when the disease was refractory, from a patient treated with antithyroid drugs. The TCR was taken from a female donor with Graves disease. The chain has TRBV7-2 and TRBJ2-5; D perhaps matches TRBD2 (6 bases). This chain's CDR3 is CASSLSLRGWETQYF. Here the CDR3 DNA reads TGTGCCAGCAGCTTATCGTTACGGGGGTGGGAGACCCAGTACTTC.